This T cell receptor (beta chain) derives from a study of CD8 T cell repertoires and HIV-1 epitope variants. Libraries were prepared by immunoSEQ multiplex PCR; TCRdb keeps only in-frame clonotypes and omits some of them. The repertoire holds fewer than 4,000 clones, with roughly 70% as singletons. Deletions cut 8 bases from V and 3 bases from J, with 13 bases between. CDR1 is SNHLY and CDR2 is FYNNEI in the germline V gene. This CDR3 has 13 amino acids. Note on this clone: Its antigen remains unknown.

V usage is TRBV2 and J usage is TRBJ2-5; no clear D. Sequenced input: cultured CD8+ T cells derived from PBMCs. This TCR was recovered from a male donor with HIV. Here the CDR3 DNA reads TGTGCCAGCTTTTTTGACCAGGAAGAGACCCAGTACTTC. This encodes CASFFDQEETQYF.